These 3 T cell receptor beta chains originate from one sample sequenced in a study of T cell changes during pregnancy in multiple sclerosis. The method was immunoSEQ multiplex PCR; TCRdb's version includes in-frame clones alone and lacks a portion of them. The table includes 40,000 or so clones, more than 85% detected once. Sequencing used CD8+ T cells from peripheral blood mononuclear cells, obtained in the third trimester of pregnancy. These receptors were obtained from a female donor with multiple sclerosis, enrolled in a pregnancy study.

In DNA form, the CDR3 reads TGTGCCAGCAGATCGACAGGACCCACCGGGGAGCTGTTTTTT. Protein: CASRSTGPTGELFF. The genes are TRBV27 and TRBJ2-2, with a tentative D call TRBD1 (6 bases). Trimming pared 6 bases from V and 4 bases from J, leaving 12 bases between. Germline values: CDR1 MNHEY, CDR2 SMNVEV (reference sequence). CDR3 size: 14 residues.

This chain joins TRBV4-2 and TRBJ2-7; the match to TRBD2 covers 7 bases. CDR1 is LGHNA and CDR2 is YNFKEQ in the germline V gene. V lost 0 bases to trimming and J lost 5 bases; unmatched junction nucleotides: 10. There are 16 residues in the CDR3. As DNA, the CDR3 is TGTGCCAGCAGCCAAGAGTCAAGCGGGATATCTGACGAGCAGTACTTC. Translation gives CASSQESSGISDEQYF.

The V and J genes are TRBV10-3 and TRBJ2-7; TRBD2 matches at 8 bases. The germline V gene encodes CDR1 ENHRY and CDR2 SYGVKD. V lost 1 base to trimming and J lost 4 bases; unmatched junction nucleotides: 6. The CDR3 covers 15 residues. CDR3 DNA: TGTGCCATCAGTGAGTTGGGTAGCGGGATGTACGAGCAGTACTTC. This encodes CAISELGSGMYEQYF.